What follows is one T cell receptor beta chain and its context. Its target antigen remains unknown. It has no much larger one-base neighbor in the sample; base qualities were not kept. These data belong to a study of cytomegalovirus exposure and HLA in healthy donors (dated by TCRdb to 2016 to 2017). Some background on the complete study: The 650 to 800 repertoires of the first cohort and the roughly 110 validation repertoires were produced on the same platform, according to a later analysis. The study aimed to test whether cataloging public T cell receptors could reveal signatures of past pathogen exposure. Besides the first cohort of some 670 subjects, a separate validation cohort made up of over a hundred different subjects was used. To predict cytomegalovirus infection status, the study combined high-throughput TCR immunosequencing, statistical association of individual TCRs with disease status, and machine learning. Points the paper makes about the study in general: A few of the identified cytomegalovirus-associated TCR beta chains were confirmed in vitro to be specific for cytomegalovirus antigens. Cytomegalovirus status was reported to be diagnosed by the classifier with high specificity and sensitivity in both the original and validation cohorts. The study listed approximately 160 TCR beta chains as associated with cytomegalovirus. A later analysis found that TCRs clustered in the first cohort also tended to co-occur in the approximately 120 validation repertoires, with approximately 95% of cluster scores above 0. A later analysis lacked HLA typing for the validation cohort, so it scored co-occurrence in that cohort across all 110 or so repertoires. It was suggested by the authors that the approach could potentially be generalized to other disease states and immunological phenotypes. Across donors, most TCR sequences were observed very rarely, whereas some public TCRs were present in many individuals.

Receptor libraries were prepared by the immunoSEQ multiplex PCR assay. In the authors' own workflow: A statistical classification framework was built to diagnose cytomegalovirus status from the catalog of TCR beta chain sequences. The source is immuneACCESS, and TCRdb retained only in-frame sequences with V and J called. Part of the clones is not carried over; for the studies checked, unresolved V genes explain less than half of this, and the remainder is unexplained. D and trimming were read from the DNA, whereas the V and J calls and clone size are those reported in that table. The sample profile shows under 250,000 clones; 87% of them were found once. Roughly 2% of the sample comes from the top ten. Looking up the germline V gene (reference sequence) yields CDR1 MNHEY and CDR2 SMNVEV. From its cysteine to its phenylalanine, the CDR3 spans 13 amino acids. Of the read, only the CDR3 DNA is kept; its 39 bases are in frame from base 1.

The donors were included in the validation cohort of roughly 120 subjects, a group kept apart from the roughly 700-subject first cohort. Sequencing used PBMCs. This TCR derives from a woman aged 18-29 years in good health and CMV-seropositive. The rearrangement combines TRBV27 with TRBJ2-5; tentative D gene TRBD1, with 6 bases matching. Gene TRBJ2-7 matches the end of the DNA better, so the J call may be wrong. The CDR3 has the sequence CASSTGPSYEQYF. The nucleotides read TGTGCCAGCAGTACAGGGCCTTCCTACGAGCAGTACTTC.